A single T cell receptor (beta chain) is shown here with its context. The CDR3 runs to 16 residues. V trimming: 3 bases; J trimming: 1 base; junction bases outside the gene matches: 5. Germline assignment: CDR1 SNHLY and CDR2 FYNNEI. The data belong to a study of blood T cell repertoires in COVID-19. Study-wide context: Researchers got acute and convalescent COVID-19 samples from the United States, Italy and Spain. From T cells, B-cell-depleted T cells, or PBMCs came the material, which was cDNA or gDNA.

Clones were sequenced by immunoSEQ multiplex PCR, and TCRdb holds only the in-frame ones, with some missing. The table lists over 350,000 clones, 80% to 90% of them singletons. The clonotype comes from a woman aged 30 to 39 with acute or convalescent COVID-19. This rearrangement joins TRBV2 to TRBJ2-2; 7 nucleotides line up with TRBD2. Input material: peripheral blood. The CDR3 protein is CASSELGGGNTGELFF. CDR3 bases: TGTGCCAGCAGTGAGTTGGGCGGGGGGAACACCGGGGAGCTGTTTTTT.